This T cell receptor (beta chain) was obtained from a study of blood T cell repertoires in COVID-19. Turning to the study itself: Samples came from the United States, Italy and Spain, spanning acute and convalescent COVID-19.

The CDR3 is 14 residues long. V lost 5 bases and J 0 bases, leaving 5 bases between the germline ends. Germline V gene sequence: CDR1 LGHDT, CDR2 YNNKEL (reference sequence). Everyone who took part was roughly 18 to 89 years old, and they came from 20 to 25 US areas. Each participant's cohort was designated according to participant-reported clinical history. Comments on this clone: Other DNA sequences of this sample code for an identical CDR3.

The repertoire was sequenced with immunoSEQ multiplex PCR; TCRdb's copy has only in-frame clones and lacks some. The data contain around 250,000 clones, 70% to 90% of them singletons. V is TRBV3-1 (or the pseudogene TRBV3-2) and J is TRBJ2-6; D not certain. Sequenced material: PBMCs or T cells enriched from blood (not recorded which). The sequence was collected from a woman between 45 and 65 years old who had been exposed to COVID-19. This CDR3 is CASSLSSGANVLTF. In DNA, the CDR3 is TGTGCCAGCAGCTTGAGCTCTGGGGCCAACGTCCTGACTTTC.